This TCR beta chain was sequenced during a study of CD8 T cells in Susac syndrome (dated by TCRdb to 2018 to 2020). About the full investigation: Of the Susac syndrome patients who were sequenced, roughly 6 had clinically active disease and roughly eight were in clinical remission. Whether CD8+ T cell activation and differentiation in Susac syndrome was antigen driven was tested using repertoire sequencing. At blood withdrawal, Susac syndrome patients were therapy-naive, treated with corticosteroids (with IVIg additionally given to some), or treated with IVIg alone. The study compared CD8+ T cell repertoire clonality among roughly 12 healthy donors, about 14 Susac syndrome patients and fewer than 19 multiple sclerosis patients.

The CDR3 sequence holds 13 residues, the cysteine and phenylalanine included. Only the CDR3 portion is preserved as DNA: 39 bases, with reading frame beginning at the first base. In the germline V gene (reference sequence), CDR1 corresponds to PRHDT and CDR2 to FYEKMQ. Trimming removed 4 bases from V and 4 bases from J; the gene matches leave 2 bases unexplained. A remark on this clonotype: What antigen it recognizes has not been identified. Base qualities are not recorded, but no much larger clone differs from it by a single base.

RNA was extracted with the RNeasy kit and roughly 0.5 to 1 ug was reverse transcribed using random hexamers. The immunoSEQ multiplex PCR assay, which covers 54 Vbeta and 13 Jbeta segments, was used to amplify TCR beta CDR3 regions. To correct PCR amplification bias, a synthetic template baseline was used for both primer optimization and computational correction. As for the original processing: Only productive sequences were kept, with reads annotated to V, D and J genes according to IMGT and analyzed in immunoSEQ Analyzer. Clonality was computed as one minus Shannon entropy normalized by log2 of the number of productive unique sequences. For each patient and control, public and private clones were evaluated among the 100 most prevalent clones. Clones were defined as Susac-specific when absent from the healthy and MS cohorts, from over 950 published viral clones and from other ImmuneACCESS disease sequences. TCRdb reran the public reads through fastp at Q25 and MiXCR, keeping productive beta chains. Each record represents a unique CDR3 protein, reported with the most common genes and DNA among its rows. What appears here as the V and J calls and clone size reflects TCRdb's work, not the paper's. This sample is represented by 95,000 to 150,000 distinct CDR3 sequences; roughly 94% of them were singletons. The biggest ten clones account for more than 0.25% of the sample.

Peripheral blood CD8+ and CD4+ T cells from healthy donors, Susac syndrome patients and multiple sclerosis patients were profiled by high-throughput TCR beta sequencing. The Susac syndrome patients fulfilled recently defined diagnostic criteria for either definite or probable disease. Bulk CD8+ and CD4+ T cells were purified by magnetic negative isolation, while CD8+ TEMRA cells were enriched using FACS. Blood was drawn into EDTA tubes, processed within 24 hours, and PBMCs were isolated by density gradient centrifugation. PBMCs destined for TCR sequencing were cryopreserved in liquid nitrogen and later thawed in a 37 °C water bath. Purity of sorted or isolated CD4+, CD8+ and CD8+ TEMRA cells was at least 90%. Overall study outcomes, separate from this receptor: In the total CD8+ and CD8+ TEMRA repertoires, sixteen and five Susac-specific public clones, respectively, were identified. Susac syndrome CD8+ repertoires showed clonal expansion, highest in CD8+ TEMRA cells and greater in clinically active than remitting patients. The number of individuals in the TCR sequencing and HLA analysis was recognized as being relatively small.

The receptor was derived from a human donor with Susac syndrome. The rearranged segments are TRBV13 and TRBJ2-3; TRBD2 lines up with 7 middle nucleotides. The sequencing input was CD8+ T cells from PBMCs. The DNA is as follows: TGTGCCAGCAGCTGGGAGGGATCAGATACGCAGTATTTT. This translates into CASSWEGSDTQYF.